The clone carrying this T cell receptor (beta chain) occurred a few times. Its antigen is currently unknown. The diagnoses drew upon clinical symptoms, serum thyroxine and TRAb, thyroid ultrasound and orbital computed tomography. This entry belongs to a study of T cells in Graves' hyperthyroidism and ophthalmopathy. V was shortened by 4 bases and J by 4 bases, with 13 bases between the two germline ends. Germline CDR1 GTSNPN, CDR2 SVGIG (reference sequence). CDR3 length: 13 residues. TCR beta CDR3 regions were amplified from RNA transcripts. The TCR CDR3 was amplified in a first-round RT-PCR using the HTBI primer set. TCRdb re-called the multiplex PCR reads with MiXCR, one entry per CDR3 protein. The data show about 640,000 distinct CDR3 sequences, less than 25% seen once. Findings and limits, study-wide: Blood also showed most of the thyroid clonotypes that were expanded above 0.001.

This TCR derives from a man younger than 45 with Graves' ophthalmopathy. The gene calls are TRBV30 and TRBJ2-5, with D perhaps TRBD1 (6 bases). Sequencing was done on a sample of blood. DNA of the CDR3: TGTGCCTGGAACTCGAAGGGGGTAGAGACCCAGTACTTC. Protein product: CAWNSKGVETQYF.